Sequencing of this TCR beta chain was carried out in a study of blood T cell repertoires in COVID-19. Study summary: The study drew acute and convalescent COVID-19 samples from the United States, Italy and Spain.

How the authors handled the data: Reference gene primer amplification in the assay estimated nucleated cell counts. The assay was immunoSEQ multiplex PCR, and TCRdb's table has in-frame clones only and misses some. Clone size and V and J calls were adopted from that table, with D and trimming inferred from the DNA. The top ten hold 24% of the sample, which has tens of thousands of clones, about four fifths seen once. Germline V gives CDR1 MDHEN, CDR2 SYDVKM. The CDR3 has 15 residues. V lost 5 bases, J lost 1 base, and 14 bases lay in between. This sequence joins TRBV28 and TRBJ1-1, with D unclear. The source is a human donor in a cohort sampled during active COVID-19. Sequencing was performed on peripheral blood. The CDR3 sequence: CASSIHAARNTEAFF. The DNA of the CDR3 is TGTGCCAGCAGTATCCACGCGGCCCGGAACACTGAAGCTTTCTTT. The full variable domain, in which reference TRBV28 and TRBJ1-1 provide the parts outside the CDR3, is DVKVTQSSRYLVKRTGEKVFLECVQDMDHENMFWYRQDPGLGLRLIYFSYDVKMKEKGDIPEGYSVSREKKERFSLILESASTNQTSMYLCASSIHAARNTEAFFGQGTRLTVV.